Sequencing of this T cell receptor beta chain was carried out in a study of siplizumab effects on memory and regulatory T cells. Sequencing was performed with immunoSEQ multiplex PCR; in TCRdb, only in-frame clones are kept and a portion is missing. This table holds approximately 82,000 clones, roughly 87% found once. Germline V gene sequence: CDR1 SGHRS, CDR2 YFSETQ. The CDR3 runs 17 residues. Trimming took off 0 bases at V and 0 bases at J, with 14 bases between the two ends. As concerns this clone: Its antigen is currently unknown.

General study results and limits: With siplizumab, cumulative frequency of CD4+ memory-derived alloreactive sequences dropped significantly. The naive T cell population seemed more diverse than memory cells and seemed a major contributor to the alloresponse. No more than a minor fraction of alloreactive clones could be traced back to unstimulated subsets.

The sequence came from a human donor in good health. The J gene is TRBJ2-3, the V gene TRBV5-1; D is perhaps TRBD1 or TRBD2 (5 bases each). Sequencing was performed on Tregs sorted from blood. DNA for the CDR3: TGCGCCAGCAGCTTGGGGGGTGGGACGTCTAGCACAGATACGCAGTATTTT. This codes for CASSLGGGTSSTDTQYF.